This T cell receptor beta chain was sequenced during a study of CD4 T cells in relation to SARS-CoV-2 and coronaviruses. Across the study: TCR beta CDR3s were sequenced after approximately ten-day antigen culture of PBMCs. Crossreactive spike epitopes shared across donors were mapped to their HLA restriction.

This clone came up once. The antigen remains unidentified. The assay was immunoSEQ multiplex PCR, and TCRdb's table has in-frame clones only and misses some. The data show about 20,000 clones, over 60% seen once. CD4+ T cells from unexposed donors were obtained before the COVID-19 pandemic (2011-2018). After 10 to 11 days of culture, CD4+ T cells were isolated. Unexposed-donor CD4+ T cells were probed with SARS-CoV-2 S/N and four cold-coronavirus spikes, cells permitting. PBMCs were plated at around 2 million per well in IL-2-containing medium. The sequencing input was CD4+ T cells from PBMCs, cultured in vitro. The source of this sequence is a human donor in good health.

CDR3 bases: TGTGCCAGCAGCTTAGGGGACAGGAAGCCTAATGAGCAGTTCTTC. Translating gives CASSLGDRKPNEQFF. The chain uses TRBV7-9 and TRBJ2-1; 8 nucleotides line up with TRBD1. The CDR3 has 15 amino acids. V lost 1 base to trimming and J lost 7 bases; unmatched junction nucleotides: 6. Germline CDR1 and CDR2: SEHNR and FQNEAQ (reference sequence).